The present T cell receptor beta chain was sequenced within a study of T-cell reconstitution after alpha-beta-depleted transplantation in children. Whole-study findings and limits: Some patients owed their high day-60 TCRbeta diversity to surviving recipient T cells and thymic progenitors. From newly produced T cells came most of the T-cell counts and diversity one year after transplant. Several hundred rapidly expanded clones from non-depleted graft cells reportedly supplied alpha-beta T cells about two months post-transplant.

The TCRbeta library was prepared with unique molecular identifiers. TCRdb re-called the PCR reads through MiXCR, storing one row per CDR3 protein. The sample yields approximately 82,000 distinct CDR3 sequences, 15% to 20% seen once. A note on this clonotype: Its antigen remains unidentified.

The sequence came from a male patient aged 2 to 9 who had a stem cell transplant for acute lymphoblastic leukemia, so the T cells may come from the graft donor. The sample was PBMCs, mostly from graft donor cells, taken 360 days after TCRalphabeta/CD19-depleted stem cell transplant.

As DNA, the CDR3 is TGTGCCAGCAGCTTAGCGGTGACTTCAGAGACCCAGTACTTC. Translation gives CASSLAVTSETQYF. The rearrangement uses TRBV7-9 and TRBJ2-5; D is undetermined. Trimming took off 0 bases at V and 4 bases at J, with 9 bases between the two ends. This CDR3 comprises 14 residues. CDR1 and CDR2 (germline): SEHNR, FQNEAQ (reference sequence).